The 17 T cell receptor beta chains below come from one sample, sequenced in a study of blood T cell repertoires in COVID-19. Clones were read by immunoSEQ multiplex PCR, and TCRdb kept only the in-frame ones, dropping some. The table includes hundreds of thousands of clones, 75% to 90% detected once. Sequencing used peripheral blood. The receptor source for this set is a woman aged 40 to 50 who had recovered from COVID-19.

CDR3 sequence: CASSKTGSGNTIYF. The CDR3 bases are TGTGCCAGCAGTAAGACAGGGTCTGGAAACACCATATATTTT. The gene calls are TRBV6-5 and TRBJ1-3, with 7 bases matching TRBD1. V trimming: 5 bases; J trimming: 1 base; junction bases outside the gene matches: 2. The CDR3 length is 14 residues. The germline V gene has CDR1 MNHEY and CDR2 SVGAGI.

The chain joins TRBV11-2 to TRBJ1-2, with a possible D match to TRBD1 (5 bases). Trimming took off 5 bases at V and 8 bases at J, with 15 bases between the two ends. Per the germline V gene, CDR1 is SGHAT and CDR2 is FQNNGV. The CDR3 length is 13 residues. This CDR3 reads CASSPGLPLGYTF. The CDR3 DNA is TGTGCCAGCAGCCCGGGACTGCCTCTCGGCTACACCTTC. The variable domain in full, completed from reference TRBV11-2 and TRBJ1-2, reads EAGVAQSPRYKIIEKRQSVAFWCNPISGHATLYWYQQILGQGPKLLIQFQNNGVVDDSQLPKDRFSAERLKGVDSTLKIQPAKLEDSAVYLCASSPGLPLGYTFGSGTRLTVV.

The rearrangement uses TRBV30 and TRBJ1-2; TRBD1 matches 10 bases. Germline V gene lookup returns CDR1 GTSNPN and CDR2 SVGIG (reference sequence). The CDR3 is 15 amino acids. Trimming took 8 bases from V and 8 from J; bases not matched to a gene: 17. CDR3 sequence: CAGPGQGNSVWGYTF. CDR3 DNA sequence: TGTGCCGGGCCGGGACAGGGGAACTCCGTTTGGGGCTACACCTTC. Full variable domain (remainder filled in from reference TRBV30 and TRBJ1-2): SQTIHQWPATLVQPVGSPLSLECTVEGTSNPNLYWYRQAAGRGLQLLFYSVGIGQISSEVPQNLSASRPQDRQFILSSKKLLLSDSGFYLCAGPGQGNSVWGYTFGSGTRLTVV.

The chain uses TRBV5-4 and TRBJ2-5; a weak D match, TRBD2 (5 bases). Germline values: CDR1 SGHNT, CDR2 YYREEE (reference sequence). Trimming took off 3 bases at V and 4 bases at J, with 13 bases between the two ends. CDR3 length: 14 amino acids. CDR3 coding DNA: TGTGCCAGCAGCTCGGCGAGGGATACAGAGACCCAGTACTTC. Protein sequence: CASSSARDTETQYF.

The J gene is TRBJ2-3, the V gene TRBV30; 7 nucleotides line up with TRBD1. The CDR3 has 12 residues. Germline CDR1 reads GTSNPN; CDR2 reads SVGIG (reference sequence). Losses at the gene ends were 5 bases for V and 3 bases for J; bases not matched to a gene: 2. The CDR3 DNA sequence: TGTGCCTGGGACAGGGCAACAGATACGCAGTATTTT. Amino acid sequence: CAWDRATDTQYF.

The rearrangement links TRBV5-1 to TRBJ2-1, with 7 bases fitting TRBD2. The CDR3 runs 15 residues. The trim removed 3 bases at V and 2 bases at J, leaving 5 bases unmatched. The germline V gene has CDR1 SGHRS and CDR2 YFSETQ. This CDR3 is CASSWGGTTYNEQFF. CDR3 DNA sequence: TGCGCCAGCAGCTGGGGGGGAACCACCTACAATGAGCAGTTCTTC.

A single count supports this clone. CDR3 coding DNA: TGCGCCAGCGGCCCCTCCGGGATCACAGATACGCAGTATTTT. This gives the protein CASGPSGITDTQYF. V gene TRBV5-1 combines with J gene TRBJ2-3, with D possibly being TRBD2 (5 bases). The V end lost 7 bases, the J end lost 2 bases, and 14 bases lay between the germline ends. Germline V gene sequence: CDR1 SGHRS, CDR2 YFSETQ. The CDR3 has 14 residues.

In DNA form, the CDR3 reads TGTGCCAGCAGACCTACAGGGGGCTATTATCAGCCCCAGCATTTT. Amino acids: CASRPTGGYYQPQHF. V gene TRBV2 combines with J gene TRBJ1-5; 9 nucleotides match TRBD1. J lost 5 bases, V lost 6 bases, and 8 bases had no gene match. Looked up from germline, CDR1 is SNHLY and CDR2 is FYNNEI. This CDR3 is 15 amino acids long.

This clone was found many times. The V call is TRBV2, the J call TRBJ1-6; the D gene is possibly TRBD1 (6 bases). Germline loops: CDR1 SNHLY, CDR2 FYNNEI. This CDR3 is built from 13 residues. Deletions cut 4 bases from V and 10 bases from J, with 11 bases between. The CDR3 sequence is CASSGSGVSPLHF. The CDR3 nucleotides are TGTGCCAGCAGTGGCTCAGGGGTCTCACCCCTCCACTTT.

Here the CDR3 reads CASSLNPGRDGYTF. DNA of the CDR3: TGTGCCAGCAGCTTAAACCCCGGCAGGGATGGCTACACCTTC. The J gene is TRBJ1-2, the V gene TRBV11-3; a weak D match, TRBD1 (5 bases). Trimming pared 2 bases from V and 6 bases from J, leaving 13 bases between. The CDR3 covers 14 residues. The germline V gene encodes CDR1 SGHNT and CDR2 YENEEA.

The rearrangement uses TRBV3-1 (or the pseudogene TRBV3-2) and TRBJ2-7; 8 bases map to TRBD1. Germline V gives CDR1 LGHDT, CDR2 YNNKEL (reference sequence). The CDR3 consists of 14 residues. V lost 4 bases to trimming and J lost 6 bases; unmatched junction nucleotides: 8. This CDR3 is CASSLMTGEGEQYF. CDR3 coding DNA: TGTGCCAGCAGCCTGATGACAGGGGAAGGCGAGCAGTACTTC.

The CDR3 region is CASSIPAWQAYGYTF. In nucleotides, the CDR3 is TGTGCCAGTAGTATACCCGCTTGGCAGGCTTACGGCTACACCTTC. The chain has TRBV19 and TRBJ1-2, with unresolved D. The V end was cut by 2 bases, the J end by 8 bases, with 18 bases between. In germline, CDR1 is LNHDA, CDR2 SQIVND (reference sequence). This CDR3 spans 15 amino acids.

The rearrangement uses TRBV10-2 and TRBJ2-3; D may be TRBD2 (6 bases). The length of the CDR3 is 16 residues. Germline V gene sequence: CDR1 WSHSY, CDR2 SAAADI. The V end lost 7 bases, the J end lost 4 bases, and 21 bases lay between the germline ends. CDR3 sequence: CASTDPAGRQADTQYF. The DNA of the CDR3 is TGCGCCAGCACTGACCCCGCGGGACGCCAAGCAGATACGCAGTATTTT.

The rearrangement links TRBV9 to TRBJ1-2; 8 bases fit TRBD1. The CDR3 extends over 13 amino acids. The germline CDR1 and CDR2 sequences are SGDLS and YYNGEE. Trimming cost V 4 bases and J 7 bases; bases outside gene matches: 6. This CDR3 is CASSFGQGLGYTF. CDR3 DNA: TGTGCCAGCAGCTTCGGACAGGGCCTTGGCTACACCTTC. The whole variable domain, remainder taken from reference TRBV9 and TRBJ1-2, is DSGVTQTPKHLITATGQRVTLRCSPRSGDLSVYWYQQSLDQGLQFLIQYYNGEERAKGNILERFSAQQFPDLHSELNLSSLELGDSALYFCASSFGQGLGYTFGSGTRLTVV.

This chain links TRBV6-2 or TRBV6-3 with TRBJ2-1; 10 bases agree with TRBD2. Germline assignment: CDR1 MNHEY and CDR2 SVGEGT. V lost 3 bases to trimming and J lost 8 bases; unmatched junction nucleotides: 10. CDR3 size: 16 residues. This chain's CDR3 is CASSYSQRGGRDEQFF. In nucleotides, the CDR3 is TGTGCCAGCAGTTATTCCCAGCGGGGGGGCCGGGATGAGCAGTTCTTC.

The chain uses TRBV13 and TRBJ1-4; 8 bases fit TRBD1. The CDR3 runs to 15 residues. The V gene end was trimmed by 8 bases and the J gene end by 3 bases; junction bases not matched to a gene: 8. Germline lookup yields CDR1 PRHDT and CDR2 FYEKMQ (reference sequence). In nucleotides, the CDR3 is TGTGCCAGCCGGGACAGGATTTCCTCTAATGAAAAACTGTTTTTT. This gives the protein CASRDRISSNEKLFF.

The chain has TRBV10-1 and TRBJ2-3; D ambiguous. The germline V and J ends were trimmed by 4 bases and 1 base, with 15 bases remaining between them. Germline V gene lookup returns CDR1 WNHNN and CDR2 SYGVQD (reference sequence). The CDR3 is 16 amino acids. The CDR3 DNA reads TGCGCCAGCAGTGCCCAGACAAAGACCGGCACAGATACGCAGTATTTT. This translates into CASSAQTKTGTDTQYF.